The next 24 T cell receptor beta chains were all read from a single sample in a study of blood T cell repertoires in COVID-19. Profiling relied on immunoSEQ multiplex PCR, and the TCRdb table lists in-frame clones only, not all of them. Of about 60,000 clones in the sample, approximately 84% are singletons; the top ten hold roughly 15%. The sample was peripheral blood. The source of these receptors is a man in his fifties or sixties with COVID-19, enrolled during active disease.

CDR3 amino acids: CASSQISSYEQYF. The CDR3 DNA follows: TGTGCCAGCAGCCAAATATCCTCCTACGAGCAGTACTTC. The rearrangement joins TRBV14 to TRBJ2-7; D unresolved. Germline values: CDR1 SGHDN, CDR2 FVKESK. V was clipped by 2 bases and J by 0 bases, with 5 bases between them. The CDR3 runs 13 residues.

The rearrangement uses TRBV5-6 and TRBJ1-1, with a weak D call TRBD1 (5 bases). This CDR3 comprises 12 residues. The germline CDR1 and CDR2 sequences are SGHDT and YYEEEE. Deletions cut 4 bases from V and 5 bases from J, with 9 bases between. Here the CDR3 reads CASSGGLTEAFF. The DNA for the CDR3 is TGTGCCAGCAGCGGGGGACTTACTGAAGCTTTCTTT.

The V and J genes are TRBV28 and TRBJ1-1; D is possibly TRBD1 (5 bases). The germline V and J ends were trimmed by 11 bases and 1 base, with 14 bases remaining between them. Germline CDR1 is MDHEN and CDR2 is SYDVKM. The CDR3 spans 13 residues. DNA for the CDR3: TGTGCCTCAACCCCCGGACAGAACACTGAAGCTTTCTTT. It translates to CASTPGQNTEAFF.

The rearrangement links TRBV2 to TRBJ2-7, with D tentatively TRBD2 (5 bases). This CDR3 is built from 14 residues. The germline V and J ends were trimmed by 3 bases and 6 bases, with 15 bases remaining between them. The germline V gene encodes CDR1 SNHLY and CDR2 FYNNEI. Here the CDR3 reads CASSDPTRLSEQYF. The DNA of the CDR3 is TGTGCCAGCAGTGATCCCACTAGATTAAGCGAGCAGTACTTC.

The chain joins TRBV18 to TRBJ1-2, with 9 bases identical to TRBD1. Trimming took 4 bases from V and 5 from J; bases not matched to a gene: 2. Germline CDR1 KGHSH, CDR2 LQKENI. The length of the CDR3 is 13 residues. The CDR3 nucleotides read TGTGCCAGCTCACGGGACAGGGAATATGGCTACACCTTC. This codes for CASSRDREYGYTF.

A few counts support this clone. The genes are TRBV18 and TRBJ2-7, with 10 bases aligning to TRBD1. Trimming at V came to 3 bases and at J to 4 bases, leaving 3 bases not matched to a gene. Germline V gene sequence: CDR1 KGHSH, CDR2 LQKENI. The CDR3 has 14 residues. The CDR3 DNA reads TGTGCCAGCTCACCTGGACAGGGGGTGTACGAGCAGTACTTC. It is translated as CASSPGQGVYEQYF.

The J gene is TRBJ1-2, the V gene TRBV7-2; D is unresolved. CDR1 is SGHTA and CDR2 is FQGNSA in the germline V gene. The CDR3 has 15 amino acids. The V end was cut by 2 bases, the J end by 4 bases, with 14 bases between. CDR3 loop: CASSLFPSVLYGYTF. CDR3 DNA: TGTGCCAGCAGCTTATTCCCCAGCGTTCTCTATGGCTACACCTTC.

The V call is TRBV2, the J call TRBJ2-3, with D maybe TRBD2 (7 bases). In germline, CDR1 is SNHLY, CDR2 FYNNEI. Deletions cut 6 bases from V and 2 bases from J, with 18 bases between. This CDR3 comprises 16 residues. The CDR3 here is CASRLLGGALTDTQYF. DNA for the CDR3: TGTGCCAGCAGGCTTTTGGGGGGGGCCCTCACAGATACGCAGTATTTT.

The table lists this clone with a few counts. The chain carries TRBV5-4 and TRBJ1-1; D is perhaps TRBD1 (5 bases). CDR3 length equals 17 residues. V was clipped by 3 bases and J by 0 bases, with 18 bases between them. CDR1 SGHNT and CDR2 YYREEE come from the germline V gene (reference sequence). This chain's CDR3 is CASSSVGGLRMNTEAFF. The CDR3 coding sequence is TGTGCCAGCAGCTCCGTGGGGGGTCTCCGAATGAACACTGAAGCTTTCTTT.

The V gene is TRBV6-5, the J gene TRBJ1-1; TRBD1 matches 7 bases. Trimming at V came to 4 bases and at J to 5 bases, leaving 7 bases not matched to a gene. The CDR3 extends over 14 amino acids. Germline CDR1 reads MNHEY; CDR2 reads SVGAGI. The CDR3 here is CASSSRQGGTEAFF. The CDR3 DNA sequence: TGTGCCAGCAGTTCGAGACAGGGAGGAACTGAAGCTTTCTTT.

This clone was picked up one time. This rearrangement joins TRBV19 to TRBJ2-7, with 9 bases matching TRBD2. V lost 4 bases, J lost 4 bases, and 8 bases stayed unmatched. The CDR3 consists of 15 residues. Germline V gives CDR1 LNHDA, CDR2 SQIVND (reference sequence). This chain's CDR3 is CASSTSGEVLYEQYF. The CDR3 DNA reads TGTGCCAGTAGTACTAGCGGGGAAGTTTTGTACGAGCAGTACTTC. The full variable domain, rest sourced from reference TRBV19 and TRBJ2-7, is DGGITQSPKYLFRKEGQNVTLSCEQNLNHDAMYWYRQDPGQGLRLIYYSQIVNDFQKGDIAEGYSVSREKKESFPLTVTSAQKNPTAFYLCASSTSGEVLYEQYFGPGTRLTVT.

The chain joins TRBV5-1 to TRBJ2-1; 7 positions match TRBD1. The CDR3 runs to 13 residues. Germline loops: CDR1 SGHRS, CDR2 YFSETQ. J lost 6 bases, V lost 4 bases, and 4 bases had no gene match. For the CDR3, the DNA is TGCGCCAGCAGCGGACCAGGGGGCAATGAGCAGTTCTTC. Protein: CASSGPGGNEQFF. The whole variable domain, filled in from reference TRBV5-1 and TRBJ2-1, reads KAGVTQTPRYLIKTRGQQVTLSCSPISGHRSVSWYQQTPGQGLQFLFEYFSETQRNKGNFPGRFSGRQFSNSRSEMNVSTLELGDSALYLCASSGPGGNEQFFGPGTRLTVL.

The chain joins TRBV18 to TRBJ1-2; D call uncertain. This CDR3 is built from 13 residues. Trimming cost V 3 bases and J 7 bases, with 12 bases left between them. Germline V CDR1 and CDR2: KGHSH, LQKENI. The CDR3 reads CASSPDGGGGYTF. The CDR3 DNA sequence: TGTGCCAGCTCACCCGATGGAGGTGGTGGCTACACCTTC.

The count of this clone is one. The V and J genes are TRBV6-5 and TRBJ2-2; D unclear. In germline, CDR1 is MNHEY, CDR2 SVGAGI. V dropped 5 bases and J dropped 3 bases, with 13 bases sitting between them. This CDR3 comprises 15 residues. The CDR3 region has the DNA TGTGCCAGCAGTCACGACACCCGATACACCGGGGAGCTGTTTTTT. Translating it yields CASSHDTRYTGELFF.

This chain joins TRBV7-2 and TRBJ2-7, with TRBD2 matching 12 bases. Germline V gives CDR1 SGHTA, CDR2 FQGNSA. The CDR3 totals 17 residues. J gave up 0 bases and V 5 bases, and 8 bases lay outside the gene matches. CDR3 nucleotides: TGTGCCAGCAGCGGCGGGCTAGCGGGGGGGATCTCCTACGAGCAGTACTTC. The encoded protein is CASSGGLAGGISYEQYF. Filled out from reference TRBV7-2 and TRBJ2-7, the complete variable domain reads GAGVSQSPSNKVTEKGKDVELRCDPISGHTALYWYRQSLGQGLEFLIYFQGNSAPDKSGLPSDRFSAERTGGSVSTLTIQRTQQEDSAVYLCASSGGLAGGISYEQYFGPGTRLTVT.

This chain links TRBV5-1 with TRBJ1-2, with TRBD1 as a possible D gene (6 bases). This CDR3 spans 14 amino acids. The ends were cut back, 8 bases at V and 6 bases at J, with 20 bases in the middle. Germline CDR1 SGHRS, CDR2 YFSETQ. The CDR3, as DNA: TGCGCCAGTGCCGAATCCAGGGGTTCGGATGGCTACACCTTC. It encodes CASAESRGSDGYTF.

The V call is TRBV7-2, the J call TRBJ2-7; D is perhaps TRBD1 (5 bases). The length of the CDR3 is 14 residues. V lost 5 bases to trimming and J lost 4 bases, with 15 bases between them. Germline V gene lookup returns CDR1 SGHTA and CDR2 FQGNSA. The CDR3 spells CASSPQQGVYEQYF. DNA for the CDR3: TGTGCCAGCAGCCCCCAGCAGGGCGTATACGAGCAGTACTTC.

The V gene is TRBV5-5, the J gene TRBJ1-5, with 7 nucleotides matching TRBD1. Losses at the gene ends were 4 bases for V and 4 bases for J; bases not matched to a gene: 8. The CDR3 sequence is 15 residues long. Germline V gene data show CDR1 as SGHKS and CDR2 as YYEKEE (reference sequence). In nucleotides, the CDR3 is TGTGCCAGCAGCCCCTCATCGACAGGGAATCAGCCCCAGCATTTT. Protein sequence: CASSPSSTGNQPQHF.

This rearrangement joins TRBV11-1 to TRBJ1-4, with D unclear. Germline-derived CDR1 and CDR2 are SGHAT and FQDESV (reference sequence). The CDR3 is made up of 13 amino acids. Trimming cost V 5 bases and J 6 bases, with 10 bases left between them. The CDR3 nucleotides are TGTGCCAGCAGCCTGATGGACTATGAAAAACTGTTTTTT. Translated: CASSLMDYEKLFF.

The rearrangement uses TRBV7-9 and TRBJ2-3, with a possible D match to TRBD1 (6 bases). Germline V gene sequence: CDR1 SEHNR, CDR2 FQNEAQ (reference sequence). The V end lost 5 bases, the J end lost 2 bases, and 14 bases lay between the germline ends. This CDR3 is built from 15 residues. The CDR3 region is CASSRTAGDTDTQYF. The CDR3 DNA sequence: TGTGCCAGCAGCCGGACAGCCGGGGACACAGATACGCAGTATTTT.

The gene calls are TRBV21-1 and TRBJ2-5; TRBD2, the table's D call, was not compared with the DNA. TRBV21-1 is recorded as a pseudogene. The length of the CDR3 is 12 residues. CDR3 amino acids: CASSKPGEGRYF. The CDR3 nucleotides read TGTGCCAGCAGCAAACCCGGGGAGGGGAGGTACTTC.

The genes are TRBV10-1 and TRBJ2-5; D perhaps matches TRBD1 (6 bases). V was shortened by 3 bases and J by 4 bases, with 12 bases between the two germline ends. The CDR3 covers 14 residues. Germline CDR1 is WNHNN and CDR2 is SYGVQD (reference sequence). This CDR3 reads CASSDRVGAETQYF. DNA for the CDR3: TGCGCCAGCAGTGACAGGGTGGGGGCAGAGACCCAGTACTTC.

The V and J genes are TRBV6-1 and TRBJ1-6; D remains unclear. Germline V gene data show CDR1 as MNHNS and CDR2 as SASEGT. Trimming left V 2 bases short and J 0 bases short, with 5 bases between. There are 15 residues in the CDR3. CDR3 sequence reads: CASSESLSYNSPLHF. The CDR3 region has the DNA TGTGCCAGCAGTGAATCCCTCTCCTATAATTCACCCCTCCACTTT.

This clone has a handful of counts. J is TRBJ2-1 and V is TRBV10-3; 14 bases are a match to TRBD2. CDR1 and CDR2 (germline): ENHRY, SYGVKD. V was pared by 6 bases and J by 9 bases, with 10 bases of the junction left unmatched. The CDR3 extends over 16 amino acids. Here the CDR3 DNA reads TGTGCCATCAGGCCGACTAGCGGGAGGGCAGGGGGTGAGCAGTTCTTC. It specifies CAIRPTSGRAGGEQFF.